This TCR beta chain was identified in a study of PD-L1 blockade in urothelial cancer. In the study overall: Prior chemotherapy in patients spanned 0 to 3 regimens. A median blood sample held approximately 150,000 T cells and approximately 83,000 unique TCRs. Broader study findings: Blood TCR clonality below the median before treatment was a predictor of better survival.

Details on this clone: Its antigen is not known.

Clones were sequenced by immunoSEQ multiplex PCR, and TCRdb holds only the in-frame ones, with some missing. The sample contains some 97,000 clones, about 90% of which appear only once. The CDR3 has 14 residues. V was clipped by 4 bases and J by 1 base, with 12 bases between them. CDR1 SGHRS and CDR2 YFSETQ come from the germline V gene. This specimen consisted of PBMCs, obtained around atezolizumab (anti-PD-L1) treatment. This TCR came from an elderly woman with urothelial cancer. V is TRBV5-1 and J is TRBJ2-7; a possible D gene is TRBD2 (5 bases). CDR3 sequence: CASSPHGSSYEQYF. CDR3 bases: TGCGCCAGCAGCCCCCATGGGAGTTCCTACGAGCAGTACTTC.